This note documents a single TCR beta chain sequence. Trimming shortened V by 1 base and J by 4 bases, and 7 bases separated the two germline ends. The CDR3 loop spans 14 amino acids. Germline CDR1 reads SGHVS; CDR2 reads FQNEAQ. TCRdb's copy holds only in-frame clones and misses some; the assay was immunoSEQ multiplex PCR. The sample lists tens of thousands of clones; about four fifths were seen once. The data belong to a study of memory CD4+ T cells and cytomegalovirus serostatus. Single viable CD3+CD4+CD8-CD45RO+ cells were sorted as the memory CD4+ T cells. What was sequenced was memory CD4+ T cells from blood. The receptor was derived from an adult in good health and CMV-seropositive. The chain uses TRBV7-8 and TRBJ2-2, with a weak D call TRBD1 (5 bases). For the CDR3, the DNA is TGTGCCAGCAGCTTAGGGGGCTCCACCGGGGAGCTGTTTTTT. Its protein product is CASSLGGSTGELFF.